The rows below give T cell receptor beta chains drawn from one sample of a study of cytomegalovirus exposure and HLA in healthy donors. Assay: immunoSEQ multiplex PCR; the TCRdb copy retains only in-frame clones and omits some. In the table there are more than 250,000 clones, about 92% of which are singletons. The specimen sequenced was PBMCs. Every receptor here comes from a woman between 25 and 40 years old in good health and CMV-seronegative. CDR3s include the opening cysteine and the closing phenylalanine or tryptophan. A D gene is named only where the DNA matches it firmly.

TRBV10-3	TRBJ2-7	16	TRBD2	CAISEGGLAGAYEQYF
TRBV27	TRBJ2-1	14	-	CATSRLAVNNEQFF
TRBV7-9	TRBJ2-2	16	TRBD1	CASSDDHRGLGGELFF
TRBV6-5	TRBJ2-5	14	-	CASSSTTYQETQYF
TRBV27	TRBJ2-5	13	TRBD1	CATSTGGVETQYF
TRBV15	TRBJ1-1	14	-	CATSRGRTNTEAFF
TRBV6-6	TRBJ2-7	14	TRBD2	CASSYEREIPEQYF
TRBV7-3	TRBJ2-1	15	TRBD2	CASSLAPGLAGEQFF
TRBV28	TRBJ2-7	14	-	CASSLRQAPYEQYF
TRBV6-6	TRBJ2-1	15	-	CASRYALNPIREQFF
TRBV10-3	TRBJ2-2	13	-	CAISEQGTGELFF
TRBV11-2	TRBJ2-1	18	TRBD2	CASSLGGSSGGSYNEQFF
TRBV19	TRBJ1-5	14	TRBD1	CASSRGQGDQPQHF
TRBV2	TRBJ2-3	16	TRBD2	CATLIATSPLADTQYF
TRBV4-3	TRBJ2-7	13	-	CASSQVVTYEQYF
TRBV4-2	TRBJ2-7	18	TRBD2	CASSQDWGVGTSAYEQYF
TRBV7-2	TRBJ2-6	18	TRBD2	CASSDAGTSRPGANVLTF
TRBV28	TRBJ2-7	15	TRBD2	CASRPGGGGVYEQYF
TRBV9	TRBJ2-1	15	-	CASSVGGSSRNEQFF
TRBV12-5	TRBJ1-4	17	-	CASGLSRAGEPMKKLFF
TRBV5-5	TRBJ2-3	16	-	CASSLEATLGTDTQYF
TRBV6-5	TRBJ1-1	15	-	CASSYTRIANTEAFF
TRBV6-4	TRBJ2-7	12	-	CASSGHSYEQYF
TRBV5-6	TRBJ2-7	14	-	CASSLRRGIDEQYF
TRBV15	TRBJ2-2	15	-	CATGFRGVNTGELFF
TRBV7-3	TRBJ2-1	15	TRBD2	CASSLLAGADNEQFF
TRBV15	TRBJ2-7	17	-	CATSREFKRTAIYEQYF
TRBV27	TRBJ2-1	15	TRBD2	CASSLPPSGLNEQFF
TRBV7-2	TRBJ2-1	16	TRBD1	CASSLEGQGAYNEQFF
TRBV7-8	TRBJ2-1	14	-	CASSLNSGDDEQFF
TRBV29-1	TRBJ2-3	16	TRBD1	CSVEIWGQGATDTQYF
TRBV5-6	TRBJ1-1	14	-	CASSLAGYTTEAFF
TRBV9	TRBJ2-3	12	-	CASSAGTGTQYF
TRBV11-2	TRBJ1-3	17	-	CASSQRLQGFSGNTIYF
TRBV11-2	TRBJ2-3	11	-	CASSLTDTQYF
TRBV6-4	TRBJ1-5	14	-	CASSDEGSNQPQHF
TRBV2	TRBJ2-5	13	-	CASGDYSQETQYF
TRBV5-4	TRBJ2-7	16	TRBD1	CASSLGRDRGSYEQYF
TRBV5-1	TRBJ2-7	18	TRBD2	CASSLPPTSGMTSYEQYF
TRBV25-1	TRBJ1-2	15	-	CASSESPGSPYGYTF
TRBV2	TRBJ2-7	13	-	CASSDQGKNEQYF
TRBV5-1	TRBJ2-2	14	-	CASRLWVGTGELFF
TRBV28	TRBJ2-3	19	-	CASSSTNVHSRGVTDTQYF
TRBV6-1	TRBJ2-7	15	-	CASSEADSLSYEQYF
TRBV28	TRBJ2-7	15	-	CASSLGVPSSYEQYF